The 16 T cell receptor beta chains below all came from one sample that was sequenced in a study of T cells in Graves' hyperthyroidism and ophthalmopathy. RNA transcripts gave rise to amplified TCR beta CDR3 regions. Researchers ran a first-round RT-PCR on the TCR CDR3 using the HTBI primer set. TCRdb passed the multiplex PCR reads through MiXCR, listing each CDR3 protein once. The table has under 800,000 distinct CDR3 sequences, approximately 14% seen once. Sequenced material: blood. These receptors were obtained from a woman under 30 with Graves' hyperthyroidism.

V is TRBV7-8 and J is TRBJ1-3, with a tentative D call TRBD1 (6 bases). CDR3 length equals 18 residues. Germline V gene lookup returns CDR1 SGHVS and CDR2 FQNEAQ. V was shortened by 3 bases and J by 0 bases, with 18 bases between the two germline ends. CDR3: CASSFNVGHSISGNTIYF. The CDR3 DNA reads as TGTGCCAGCAGCTTTAATGTGGGACACTCTATCTCTGGAAACACCATATATTTT.

The CDR3 bases are TGCGCCAGCAGTCCCTTCATCTCCTACGAGCAGTACTTC. Its translation: CASSPFISYEQYF. V and J are TRBV4-1 and TRBJ2-7, with D unresolved. Germline V gives CDR1 MGHRA, CDR2 YSYEKL. Trimming removed 6 bases at V and 0 bases at J, with 9 bases between. The CDR3 sequence is 13 residues long.

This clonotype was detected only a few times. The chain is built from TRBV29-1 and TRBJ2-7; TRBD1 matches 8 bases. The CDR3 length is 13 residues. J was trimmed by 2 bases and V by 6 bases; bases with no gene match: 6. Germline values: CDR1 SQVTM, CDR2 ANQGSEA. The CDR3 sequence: CSVGQGDAYEQYF. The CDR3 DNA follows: TGCAGCGTAGGACAGGGTGACGCCTACGAGCAGTACTTC.

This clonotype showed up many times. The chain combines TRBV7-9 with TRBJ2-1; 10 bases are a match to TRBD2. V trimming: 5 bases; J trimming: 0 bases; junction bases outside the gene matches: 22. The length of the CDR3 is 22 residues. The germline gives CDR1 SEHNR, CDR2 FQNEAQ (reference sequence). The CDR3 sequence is CASSLGRVAGGGATSSYNEQFF. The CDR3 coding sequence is TGTGCCAGCAGCCTGGGGCGCGTAGCGGGAGGAGGGGCTACGAGCTCCTACAATGAGCAGTTCTTC.

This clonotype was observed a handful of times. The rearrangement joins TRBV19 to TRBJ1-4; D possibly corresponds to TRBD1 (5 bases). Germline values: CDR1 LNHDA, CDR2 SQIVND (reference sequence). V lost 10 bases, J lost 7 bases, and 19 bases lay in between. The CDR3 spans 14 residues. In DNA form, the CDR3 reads TGTGCCACCAGAGCCACGGGGCGGAGTGAAAAACTGTTTTTT. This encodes CATRATGRSEKLFF.

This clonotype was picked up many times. The DNA for the CDR3 is TGTGCCTGGAGTGTACAAAGATACAATGAGCAGTTCTTC. Its protein product is CAWSVQRYNEQFF. J is TRBJ2-1 and V is TRBV30; no reliable D call. Looked up from germline, CDR1 is GTSNPN and CDR2 is SVGIG (reference sequence). The CDR3 totals 13 residues. V lost 0 bases and J lost 4, with 7 bases in between.

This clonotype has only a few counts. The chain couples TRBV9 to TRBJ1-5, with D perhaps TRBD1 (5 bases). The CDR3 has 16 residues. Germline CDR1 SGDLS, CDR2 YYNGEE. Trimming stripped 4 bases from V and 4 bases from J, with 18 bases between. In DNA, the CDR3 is TGTGCCAGCAGCCAACGGGGGGGGAACGGAAATCAGCCCCAGCATTTT. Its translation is CASSQRGGNGNQPQHF.

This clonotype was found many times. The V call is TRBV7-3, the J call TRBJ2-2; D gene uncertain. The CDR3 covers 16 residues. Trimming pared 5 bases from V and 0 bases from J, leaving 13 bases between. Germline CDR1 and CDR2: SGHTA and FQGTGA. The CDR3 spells CASSLRRIPNTGELFF. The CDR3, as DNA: TGTGCCAGCAGCCTACGACGCATTCCGAACACCGGGGAGCTGTTTTTT.

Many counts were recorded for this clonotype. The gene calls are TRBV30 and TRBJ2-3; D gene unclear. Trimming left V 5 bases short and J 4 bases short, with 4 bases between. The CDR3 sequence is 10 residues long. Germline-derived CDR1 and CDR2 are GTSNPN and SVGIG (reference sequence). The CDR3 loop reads CAWLADTQYF. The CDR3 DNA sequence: TGTGCCTGGCTAGCAGATACGCAGTATTTT.

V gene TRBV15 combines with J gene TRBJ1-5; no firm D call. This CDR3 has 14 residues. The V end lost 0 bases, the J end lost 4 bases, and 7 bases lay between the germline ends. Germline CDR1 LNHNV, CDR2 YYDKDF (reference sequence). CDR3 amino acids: CATSRDGGNQPQHF. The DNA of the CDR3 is TGTGCCACCAGCAGAGACGGAGGGAATCAGCCCCAGCATTTT.

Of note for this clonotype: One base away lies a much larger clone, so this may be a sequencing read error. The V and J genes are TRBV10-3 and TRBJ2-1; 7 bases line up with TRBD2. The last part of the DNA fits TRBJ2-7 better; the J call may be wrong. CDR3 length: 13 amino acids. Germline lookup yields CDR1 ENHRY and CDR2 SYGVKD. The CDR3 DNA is TGTGCCATCAGTGAGTCGAAGCGGGATGAGCAGTACTTC. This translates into CAISESKRDEQYF.

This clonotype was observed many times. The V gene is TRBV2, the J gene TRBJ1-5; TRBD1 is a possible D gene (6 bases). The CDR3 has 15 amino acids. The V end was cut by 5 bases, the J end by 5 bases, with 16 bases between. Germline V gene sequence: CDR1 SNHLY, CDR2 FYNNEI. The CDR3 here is CASSRQVGGDQPQHF. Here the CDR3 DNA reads TGTGCCAGCAGTCGACAGGTGGGGGGCGATCAGCCCCAGCATTTT.

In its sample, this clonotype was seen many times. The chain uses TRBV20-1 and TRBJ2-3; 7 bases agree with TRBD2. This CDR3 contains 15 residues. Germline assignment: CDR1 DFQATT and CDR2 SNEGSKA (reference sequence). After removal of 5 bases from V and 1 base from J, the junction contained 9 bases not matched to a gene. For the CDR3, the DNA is TGCAGTGCTTATAAGAGCGGGGCCCGCACAGATACGCAGTATTTT. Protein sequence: CSAYKSGARTDTQYF.

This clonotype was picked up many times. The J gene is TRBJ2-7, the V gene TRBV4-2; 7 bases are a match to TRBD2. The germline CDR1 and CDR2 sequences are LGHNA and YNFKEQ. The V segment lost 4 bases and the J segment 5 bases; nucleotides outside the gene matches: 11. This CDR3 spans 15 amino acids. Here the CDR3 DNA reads TGTGCCAGCAGCCCCGTTAGGGGAGGGAGGAACGAGCAGTACTTC. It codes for CASSPVRGGRNEQYF.

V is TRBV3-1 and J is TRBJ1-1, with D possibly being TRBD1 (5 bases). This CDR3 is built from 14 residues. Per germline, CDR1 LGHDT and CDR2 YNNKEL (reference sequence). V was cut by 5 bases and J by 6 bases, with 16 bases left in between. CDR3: CASSGGGYLSEAFF. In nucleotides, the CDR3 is TGTGCCAGCAGCGGCGGGGGTTACCTTTCTGAAGCTTTCTTT.

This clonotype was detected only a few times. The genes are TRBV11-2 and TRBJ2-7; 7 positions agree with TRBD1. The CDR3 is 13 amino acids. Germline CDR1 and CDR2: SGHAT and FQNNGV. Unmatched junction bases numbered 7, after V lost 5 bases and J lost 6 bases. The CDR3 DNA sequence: TGTGCCAGCAGCCCAGACAGGGCTCGCGAGCAGTACTTC. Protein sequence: CASSPDRAREQYF.